This entry describes one T cell receptor beta chain. The target antigen is unknown. This CDR3 has 13 residues. After removal of 8 bases from V and 5 bases from J, the junction contained 6 bases not matched to a gene. The germline V gene has CDR1 MNHEY and CDR2 SVGAGI. These data belong to a study of cytomegalovirus exposure and HLA in healthy donors. Whole-study results and caveats: Earlier results showed most TCR beta V segments being productive about 87% or about 30% of the time.

The PCR employed 60 Vbeta primers together with 13 Jbeta primers. Original processing notes: A follow-up analysis tallied about 80 million unique TCR beta chains, roughly 11 million shared. Using immunoSEQ multiplex PCR, the repertoire was profiled, and TCRdb retains in-frame clones only, with some absent. V, J and clone size derive from that table, while D and trimming were established from the DNA sequence. Found here are approximately 120,000 clones, 81% of them singletons; the top ten hold about 1.7%. The specimen was PBMCs. This chain uses TRBV6-5 with TRBJ2-5; 9 bases are shared with TRBD2. The source of this sequence is a young man in good health and CMV-seronegative. CDR3 region: CASSLAGWETQYF. The CDR3 nucleotides read TGTGCCAGCTCCCTAGCGGGGTGGGAGACCCAGTACTTC.